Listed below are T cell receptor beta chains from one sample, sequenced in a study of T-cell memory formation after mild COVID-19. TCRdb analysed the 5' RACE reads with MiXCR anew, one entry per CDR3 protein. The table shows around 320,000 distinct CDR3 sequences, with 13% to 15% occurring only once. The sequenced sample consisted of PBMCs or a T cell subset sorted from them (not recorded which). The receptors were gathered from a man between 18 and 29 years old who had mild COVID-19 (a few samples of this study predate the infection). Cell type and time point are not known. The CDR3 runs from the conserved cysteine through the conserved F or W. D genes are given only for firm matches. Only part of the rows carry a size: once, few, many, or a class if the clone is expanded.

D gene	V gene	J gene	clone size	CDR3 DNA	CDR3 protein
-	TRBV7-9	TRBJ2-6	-	TGTGCCAGCAACCCCCAATCGTCTGGGGCCAACGTCCTGACTTTC	CASNPQSSGANVLTF
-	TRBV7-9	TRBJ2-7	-	TGTGCCAGCAGGCGTGGGGGCCCCAACGAGCAGTACTTC	CASRRGGPNEQYF
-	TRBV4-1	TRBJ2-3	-	TGCGCCAGCACCCAAGCGGGCGGGGACGCAGATACGCAGTATTTT	CASTQAGGDADTQYF
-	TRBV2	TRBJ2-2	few	TGTGCCAGCAGTGAGGTCCCTGCGAACACCGGGGAGCTGTTTTTT	CASSEVPANTGELFF
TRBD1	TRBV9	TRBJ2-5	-	TGTGCCAGCAGCGGTTCGGGACAGGGGCTCCGCGAGACCCAGTACTTC	CASSGSGQGLRETQYF
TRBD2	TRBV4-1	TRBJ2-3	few	TGCGCCAGCAGCCACAGACTAGCGGGGGACACAGATACGCAGTATTTT	CASSHRLAGDTDTQYF
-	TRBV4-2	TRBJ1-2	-	TGTGCCAGCAGCCAACTCGACCCAGGGTTTGGGTATGGCTACACCTTC	CASSQLDPGFGYGYTF
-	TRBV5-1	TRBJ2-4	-	TGCGCCAGCAACGATACCTACGGGGCCGAGGGCAAAAACATTCAGTACTTC	CASNDTYGAEGKNIQYF
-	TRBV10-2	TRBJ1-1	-	TGCGCCAGCACCTCAGAGTTGAACACTGAAGCTTTCTTT	CASTSELNTEAFF
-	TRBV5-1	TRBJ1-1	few	TGCGCCAGTACCGCACTTCAAACAGAGAACACTGAAGCTTTCTTT	CASTALQTENTEAFF
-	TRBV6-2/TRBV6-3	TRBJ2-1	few	TGTGCCAGCAGTTTTGGGCCTCCTAGGCATGAGCAGTTCTTC	CASSFGPPRHEQFF
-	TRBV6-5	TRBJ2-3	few	TGTGCCAGCAACCCCTACACGGGGAGCACAGATACGCAGTATTTT	CASNPYTGSTDTQYF
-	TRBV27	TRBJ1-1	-	TGTGCCAGCAGACCCACAGGGATTGGTGAAGCTTTCTTT	CASRPTGIGEAFF
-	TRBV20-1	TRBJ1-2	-	TGCAGTGCTAGGAGTCGTGGCTACACCTTC	CSARSRGYTF
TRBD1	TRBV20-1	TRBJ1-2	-	TGCAGTGCTGAACTGGACAGGAGAGGCGGCTACACCTTC	CSAELDRRGGYTF
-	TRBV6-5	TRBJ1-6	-	TGTGCCAGCAGACCCACTTCGGGCAGGCTTGAGTTGAGCTCCTATAATTCACCCCTCCACTTT	CASRPTSGRLELSSYNSPLHF
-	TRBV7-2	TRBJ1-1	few	TGTGCCAGCAGCTTCCGGGGGTGGAATGAAGCTTTCTTT	CASSFRGWNEAFF
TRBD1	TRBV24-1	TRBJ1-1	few	TGTGCCACCAGGGGACAGGGTTACACTGAAGCTTTCTTT	CATRGQGYTEAFF
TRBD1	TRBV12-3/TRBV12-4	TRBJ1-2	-	TGTGCCAGCAGCAGACAGGGGGATGGCTACACCTTC	CASSRQGDGYTF
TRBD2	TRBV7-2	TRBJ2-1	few	TGTGCCAGCAGCCCGGTCTGGGCTAGCGGGGGGAATGAGCAGTTCTTC	CASSPVWASGGNEQFF
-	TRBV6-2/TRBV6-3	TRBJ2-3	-	TGTGCCAGCAGTTACTCCGGGATTAGCACAGATACGCAGTATTTT	CASSYSGISTDTQYF
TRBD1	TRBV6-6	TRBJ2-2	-	TGTGCCAGCAGTTACTCTAGGGACAGCGCGAACACCGGGGAGCTGTTTTTT	CASSYSRDSANTGELFF
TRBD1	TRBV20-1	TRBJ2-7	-	TGCAGTGCTGGACCGGGACAGAGCTCCTACGAGCAGTACTTC	CSAGPGQSSYEQYF
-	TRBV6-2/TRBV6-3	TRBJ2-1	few	TGTGCCAGCAGTTATGACTCGCTGGGGAGGCAGTTCTTC	CASSYDSLGRQFF
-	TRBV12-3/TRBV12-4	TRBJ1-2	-	TGTGCCAGCAGTCCAAAGGGAGGGTATGGCTACACCTTC	CASSPKGGYGYTF
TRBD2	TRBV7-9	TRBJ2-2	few	TGTGCCAGCAGCTTTACTAGCGGGGGCCTCCCGAACACCGGGGAGCTGTTTTTT	CASSFTSGGLPNTGELFF
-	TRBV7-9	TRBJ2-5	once	TGTGCCAGCGGTGCACAAGAGACCCAGTACTTC	CASGAQETQYF
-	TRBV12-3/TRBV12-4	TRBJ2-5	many	TGTGCCAGCAGTCCCCTGGTCCCGGGTATGGAGACCCAGTACTTC	CASSPLVPGMETQYF
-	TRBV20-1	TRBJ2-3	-	TGCAGTGCTACCCTCACTAGAGCAGATACGCAGTATTTT	CSATLTRADTQYF
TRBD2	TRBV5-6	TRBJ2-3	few	TGTGCTAGCAGCTTTGTGGGGGGGAGCACAGATACGCAGTATTTT	CASSFVGGSTDTQYF
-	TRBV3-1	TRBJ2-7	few	TGTGCCAGCAGCCATTCAGTGGGCGAGCAGTACTTC	CASSHSVGEQYF
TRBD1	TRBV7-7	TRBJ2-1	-	TGTGCCAGCAGCTGGGACAGGGTGAATGAGCAGTTCTTC	CASSWDRVNEQFF
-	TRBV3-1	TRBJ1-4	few	TGTGCCAGCAGCCAAGAGTTTGGGCTGGGGGGCCTTAATGAAAAACTGTTTTTT	CASSQEFGLGGLNEKLFF
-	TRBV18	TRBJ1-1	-	TGTGCCAGCTCCCAACAGAACACTGAAGCTTTCTTT	CASSQQNTEAFF
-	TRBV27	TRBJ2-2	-	TGTGCCAGCAGTTTATTGGACCTGACTGGTACCGGGGAGCTGTTTTTT	CASSLLDLTGTGELFF
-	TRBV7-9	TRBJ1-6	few	TGTGCCAGCAGCTTGGGGAGGCGTGAGACCTCACCCCTCCACTTT	CASSLGRRETSPLHF
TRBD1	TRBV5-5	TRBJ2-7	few	TGTGCCAGCAGCTTGGAAGGTCGGGACAGCTACGAGCAGTACTTC	CASSLEGRDSYEQYF
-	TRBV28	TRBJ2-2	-	TGTGCCAGCAGTGGTCCTCGTACCGGGGAGCTGTTTTTT	CASSGPRTGELFF
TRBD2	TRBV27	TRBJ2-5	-	TGTGCCAGCGCATCGATAGATGGCGGGGGTTGGGAGACCCAGTACTTC	CASASIDGGGWETQYF
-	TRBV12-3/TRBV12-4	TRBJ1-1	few	TGTGCCAGCAGCACCGCCGGGGCAGGAACGAACACTGAAGCTTTCTTT	CASSTAGAGTNTEAFF
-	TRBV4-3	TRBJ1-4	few	TGCGCCAGCAGCCAAGATGCGGGGGGCGCGAATGAAAAACTGTTTTTT	CASSQDAGGANEKLFF
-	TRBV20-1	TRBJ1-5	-	TGCAGTGCCGCGAGGGGGGATCAGCCCCAGCATTTT	CSAARGDQPQHF
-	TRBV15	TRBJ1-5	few	TGTGCCACCAGCAGAGATATACAGCCCCAGCATTTT	CATSRDIQPQHF
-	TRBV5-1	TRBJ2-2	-	TGCGCCAGCAGCACCCGGAGGGCATATACCGGGGAGCTGTTTTTT	CASSTRRAYTGELFF
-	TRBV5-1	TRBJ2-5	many	TGCGCCAGCAGCCCCGGGAGTCTGGAGACCCAGTACTTC	CASSPGSLETQYF
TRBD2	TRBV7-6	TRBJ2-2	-	TGTGCCAGCAGCCGGAAAATAGGGACTAGCGGGGAAGGGGAGCTGTTTTTT	CASSRKIGTSGEGELFF
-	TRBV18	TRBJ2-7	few	TGTGCCAGCTCACCACAGACCCTCTACGAGCAGTACTTC	CASSPQTLYEQYF
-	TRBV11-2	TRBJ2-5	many	TGTGCCAGCAGCTATCATGAGACCCAGTACTTC	CASSYHETQYF
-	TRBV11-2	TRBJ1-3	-	TGTGCCAGCAGCGCTCACAGGGCCGAAAACACCATATATTTT	CASSAHRAENTIYF
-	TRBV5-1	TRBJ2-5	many	TGCGCCAGCAGCTTCTCCAGGCAAGAGACCCAGTACTTC	CASSFSRQETQYF